A selection of T cell receptor beta chains follows, all from one sample in a study of blood T cell repertoires in COVID-19. Generated by immunoSEQ multiplex PCR, the TCRdb table keeps only in-frame clones and is missing some. The table has some 500,000 clones, roughly 90% seen once. Material: PBMCs or T cells enriched from blood (not recorded which). The receptors come from a woman between 40 and 50 years old who had recovered from COVID-19. The CDR3 runs from the conserved cysteine through the conserved F or W. D genes are given only for firm matches. Where a row states a size, it is once, few, many or the class of an expanded clone; other rows omit it.

j_call clone_size d_call v_call cdr3_nt cdr3_aa
TRBJ2-3 NA NA TRBV5-6 TGTGCCAGCAGCTTAGGGGGAACGGTCTTTAGCACAGATACGCAGTATTTT CASSLGGTVFSTDTQYF
TRBJ1-1 NA NA TRBV6-5 TGTGCCAGCAGAAACAGGGCGGTCTGGGCTGAAGCTTTCTTT CASRNRAVWAEAFF
TRBJ2-7 NA NA TRBV19 TGTGCCAGTAGTATCGGAGGGCAGACCTACGAGCAGTACTTC CASSIGGQTYEQYF
TRBJ1-1 NA TRBD1 TRBV10-3 TGTGCCATCAACACCGACAGGGGGCGAACTGAAGCTTTCTTT CAINTDRGRTEAFF
TRBJ2-7 NA TRBD2 TRBV6-2/TRBV6-3 TGTGCCAGCAGTTTACGTCTAGCGGGAGTCCTTAGCTCCTACGAGCAGTACTTC CASSLRLAGVLSSYEQYF
TRBJ1-3 NA TRBD1 TRBV6-5 TGTGCCAGCAGTCTTCGACAGGGGTCCGCGACCATATATTTT CASSLRQGSATIYF
TRBJ2-7 NA NA TRBV29-1 TGCAGCGTTCATCAAACCTACGAGCAGTACTTC CSVHQTYEQYF
TRBJ2-5 many NA TRBV15 TGTGCCACCAGCAGACTAGGGGGGGCCGGGGAGCAGACCCAGTACTTC CATSRLGGAGEQTQYF
TRBJ2-1 NA TRBD1 TRBV7-6 TGTGCCAGCAGCCGGCGGACAGGGGAAGCGGGGTTCTCGAATGAGCAGTTCTTC CASSRRTGEAGFSNEQFF
TRBJ2-7 NA TRBD2 TRBV19 TGTGCCAGTAGTCTACTAGCGGGATACGAGCAGTACTTC CASSLLAGYEQYF
TRBJ1-1 NA NA TRBV7-9 TGTGCCAGCAGCTTCGGGGGAGCTGAAGCTTTCTTT CASSFGGAEAFF
TRBJ2-3 NA NA TRBV5-1 TGCGCCAGCAGGCAGTCCACAGATACGCAGTATTTT CASRQSTDTQYF
TRBJ2-1 NA TRBD2 TRBV10-3 TGTGCCATCAGTCCGGGACTAGCGGGGGAGGGTGAGCAGTTCTTC CAISPGLAGEGEQFF
TRBJ2-7 NA TRBD1 TRBV10-1 TGCGCCAGCAGTGATGGGACAGGGACCTACGAGCAGTACTTC CASSDGTGTYEQYF
TRBJ2-1 NA TRBD1 TRBV3-1/TRBV3-2 TGTGCCAGCAGCCCTGGGACAGGGGAGCCCTCCTACAATGAGCAGTTCTTC CASSPGTGEPSYNEQFF
TRBJ2-7 NA NA TRBV7-9 TGTGCCAGCAGCTTAGGCAGATCCTACGAGCAGTACTTC CASSLGRSYEQYF
TRBJ1-6 NA NA TRBV10-3 TGTGCCATCAGTGAGTACACCCGTGGTAATTCACCCCTCCACTTT CAISEYTRGNSPLHF
TRBJ1-1 once NA TRBV15 TGTGCCACCAGCAGAGATCCAGGCAGGGGGAACACTGAAGCTTTCTTT CATSRDPGRGNTEAFF
TRBJ1-2 NA NA TRBV12-3/TRBV12-4 TGTGCCAGCAGTGACAGGACGCGCCATGGCTACACCTTC CASSDRTRHGYTF
TRBJ2-7 NA TRBD2 TRBV27 TGTGCCAGCAGCCTTAGCGGGGGATCCTACGAGCAGTACTTC CASSLSGGSYEQYF
TRBJ2-5 NA TRBD1 TRBV2 TGTGCCAGCAGTGAATGGGGGACAGAAGAGACCCAGTACTTC CASSEWGTEETQYF
TRBJ1-2 NA NA TRBV4-3 TGCGCCAGCAGCCAAGGCCGGGGGGCCGGCTATGGCTACACCTTC CASSQGRGAGYGYTF
TRBJ1-1 NA NA TRBV9 TGTGCCAGCAGCGGGACAAAGAACACTGAAGCTTTCTTT CASSGTKNTEAFF
TRBJ1-1 NA NA TRBV18 TGTGCCAGCTTACAGGAGTCGAACACTGAAGCTTTCTTT CASLQESNTEAFF
TRBJ1-1 NA NA TRBV13 TGTGCCAGCAGCCAAATGAACACTGAAGCTTTCTTT CASSQMNTEAFF
TRBJ1-2 NA NA TRBV24-1 TGTGCCACCAGTGATTTCGGGAGGGAAGGCTACACCTTC CATSDFGREGYTF